One TCR beta chain is described in this entry. Its cognate antigen is unknown. The trim removed 6 bases at V and 4 bases at J, leaving 3 bases unmatched. CDR1 and CDR2 from the germline V gene are LGHDT and YNNKEL (reference sequence). The CDR3 runs 14 residues. These data come from a study of response to subunit inactivated influenza vaccine. Study outcomes and limitations: There was a suggestion from the authors that each seasonal influenza vaccination recruits few new T cells.

TCRdb passed the RT-PCR reads through MiXCR, listing each CDR3 protein once. This sample carries about half a million distinct CDR3 sequences, 9.5% to 13% of them seen once, and the ten largest clones take roughly 12%. This sequence joins TRBV3-1 and TRBJ2-1; 10 nucleotides agree with TRBD2. The sequenced sample was PBMCs from blood, obtained around seven weeks after vaccination. The sequence was obtained from a middle-aged man who received an inactivated influenza vaccine. The CDR3 loop reads CASRKAGGYNEQFF. As DNA, the CDR3 is TGTGCCAGCAGGAAAGCGGGAGGGTACAATGAGCAGTTCTTC.